This T cell receptor (beta chain) emerged from a study of T cell responses to AZD1222 COVID-19 vaccine. Study-level findings and limits: In the spike-specific TCR repertoire, nearly half reportedly target unmutated variant regions.

Per the germline V gene, CDR1 is KGHSH and CDR2 is LQKENI. V was pared by 0 bases and J by 8 bases, with 10 bases between. The CDR3 loop spans 13 amino acids. Method: immunoSEQ multiplex PCR; TCRdb's copy keeps in-frame clones and lacks some. In the table there are more than 150,000 clones, approximately 92% of which are singletons. On this clone itself: No antigen is known for it.

The clonotype was recovered from an adult in good health. Source: peripheral blood, taken on day 0 of AZD1222 vaccination. This chain links TRBV18 with TRBJ1-2; TRBD1 is a possible D gene (5 bases). CDR3 bases: TGTGCCAGCTCACCACCCCCAGGGAACGGCTACACCTTC. It is translated as CASSPPPGNGYTF. Complete variable domain (other parts from reference TRBV18 and TRBJ1-2): NAGVMQNPRHLVRRRGQEARLRCSPMKGHSHVYWYRQLPEEGLKFMVYLQKENIIDESGMPKERFSAEFPKEGPSILRIQQVVRGDSAAYFCASSPPPGNGYTFGSGTRLTVV.